The clone carrying this TCR beta chain appeared a single time. The sample is drawn from a study of Tregs in tolerant kidney transplant recipients. Clones were read by immunoSEQ multiplex PCR, and TCRdb kept only the in-frame ones, dropping some. The table lists some 250,000 clones, about 86% of them singletons, with over 0.5% in the top ten. This CDR3 spans 13 amino acids. CDR1 SGHRS and CDR2 YFSETQ come from the germline V gene. V lost 4 bases to trimming and J lost 1 base, with 8 bases between them. The chain has TRBV5-1 and TRBJ1-1; D is uncertain. Sequenced: CD4+ T cells from blood. The clonotype originates from a human donor in good health. The chain's CDR3 is CASSLSRNTEAFF. The CDR3 coding sequence is TGCGCCAGCAGCCTAAGTCGGAACACTGAAGCTTTCTTT. Full variable domain (outside the CDR3, taken from reference TRBV5-1 and TRBJ1-1): KAGVTQTPRYLIKTRGQQVTLSCSPISGHRSVSWYQQTPGQGLQFLFEYFSETQRNKGNFPGRFSGRQFSNSRSEMNVSTLELGDSALYLCASSLSRNTEAFFGQGTRLTVV.